The 30 T cell receptor beta chains below come from one sample, sequenced in a study of blood T cell repertoires in COVID-19. Clones were sequenced by immunoSEQ multiplex PCR, and TCRdb holds only the in-frame ones, with some missing. The sample records more than 100,000 clones, approximately 83% being singletons. The sample taken for sequencing was peripheral blood. Receptor source: a woman aged 70-85 years with acute or convalescent COVID-19.

V usage is TRBV7-9 and J usage is TRBJ1-3, with D possibly being TRBD1 (5 bases). The CDR3 is 16 residues long. The germline V and J ends were trimmed by 5 bases and 3 bases, with 17 bases remaining between them. The V gene's germline CDR1 is SEHNR and CDR2 FQNEAQ (reference sequence). The CDR3: CASSPPGGSNGNTIYF. The CDR3 bases are TGTGCCAGCAGCCCTCCGGGGGGTTCGAATGGAAACACCATATATTTT.

This clone was observed a few times. This chain joins TRBV5-1 and TRBJ1-2; 12 bases match TRBD1. The CDR3 length is 14 residues. The ends lost 4 bases at V and 8 bases at J; junction bases unmatched: 6. Germline CDR1 SGHRS, CDR2 YFSETQ. The chain's CDR3 is CASSPGQGAGGYTF. DNA of the CDR3: TGCGCCAGCAGCCCGGGACAGGGGGCGGGAGGCTACACCTTC.

The chain joins TRBV18 to TRBJ2-1, with 8 positions matching TRBD2. This CDR3 contains 16 residues. CDR1 KGHSH and CDR2 LQKENI come from the germline V gene. Trimming at V came to 3 bases and at J to 2 bases, leaving 6 bases not matched to a gene. The DNA of the CDR3 is TGTGCCAGCTCACCCCGGGGGGGCCTTACCTACAATGAGCAGTTCTTC. The encoded protein is CASSPRGGLTYNEQFF.

V is TRBV5-1 and J is TRBJ1-1; TRBD1 is a possible D gene (6 bases). Germline lookup yields CDR1 SGHRS and CDR2 YFSETQ. V lost 0 bases and J 6 bases, leaving 9 bases between the germline ends. The CDR3 runs 13 residues. The CDR3 DNA sequence: TGCGCCAGCAGCTTGGTACAGGGTGCTGAAGCTTTCTTT. Its protein is CASSLVQGAEAFF.

The chain couples TRBV7-8 to TRBJ1-3; 7 nucleotides agree with TRBD1. Germline CDR1 SGHVS, CDR2 FQNEAQ. The CDR3 runs to 15 residues. Trimming at V came to 1 base and at J to 3 bases, leaving 3 bases not matched to a gene. The CDR3 DNA is TGTGCCAGCAGCTTAGAGGGGGCAAATGGAAACACCATATATTTT. Its translation: CASSLEGANGNTIYF.

For the CDR3, the DNA is TGTGCCAGCAGCCGCTTGACTAGCGGGGGGCTGGGAGAGACCCAGTACTTC. Residues: CASSRLTSGGLGETQYF. The chain recombines TRBV4-2 with TRBJ2-5; 13 bases match TRBD2. The V gene end was trimmed by 4 bases and the J gene end by 4 bases; junction bases not matched to a gene: 9. Germline V gives CDR1 LGHNA, CDR2 YNFKEQ. The length of the CDR3 is 17 residues.

Written as DNA, the CDR3 is TGTGCCACCAGCAGAGATCTGGCAGGGGGGAACTATGGCTACACCTTC. It codes for CATSRDLAGGNYGYTF. The chain recombines TRBV15 with TRBJ1-2, with TRBD1 matching 7 bases. The V gene end was trimmed by 0 bases and the J gene end by 2 bases; junction bases not matched to a gene: 6. The CDR3 extends over 16 amino acids. CDR1 and CDR2 (germline): LNHNV, YYDKDF (reference sequence).

This clone was detected only once. The V and J genes are TRBV7-2 and TRBJ1-6; the match to TRBD1 covers 9 bases. V dropped 5 bases and J dropped 6; count of bases not matched to a gene: 2. Germline V gives CDR1 SGHTA, CDR2 FQGNSA. This CDR3 spans 14 amino acids. The CDR3 DNA reads as TGTGCCAGCAGCATGGGACAGGGTAATTCACCCCTCCACTTT. Translation gives CASSMGQGNSPLHF.

This clone came up once. V usage is TRBV11-2 and J usage is TRBJ1-2; possibly TRBD1 for D (5 bases). The ends were cut back, 1 base at V and 2 bases at J, with 14 bases in the middle. CDR1 SGHAT and CDR2 FQNNGV come from the germline V gene. The CDR3 is 16 residues long. This CDR3 reads CASSLGWAGPNYGYTF. CDR3 sequence (DNA): TGTGCCAGCAGCTTAGGCTGGGCAGGGCCAAACTATGGCTACACCTTC.

This chain links TRBV11-3 with TRBJ1-6; no definite D call. V was pared by 3 bases and J by 8 bases, with 8 bases between. CDR1 and CDR2 from the germline V gene are SGHNT and YENEEA. This CDR3 is 13 amino acids long. This CDR3 reads CASSLMRDSPLHF. CDR3 DNA sequence: TGTGCCAGCAGCTTGATGCGGGATTCACCCCTCCACTTT.

The chain recombines TRBV30 with TRBJ1-2, with a tentative D call TRBD1 (6 bases). V lost 1 base and J lost 3, with 12 bases in between. The CDR3 spans 14 residues. Germline V CDR1 and CDR2: GTSNPN, SVGIG (reference sequence). CDR3 protein: CAWSGQVNDYGYTF. For the CDR3, the DNA is TGTGCCTGGAGTGGACAGGTGAACGACTATGGCTACACCTTC.

With respect to this clone: Distinct nucleotide sequences in the sample also encode this CDR3. J is TRBJ2-5 and V is TRBV7-9; maybe TRBD1 (6 bases). Germline-derived CDR1 and CDR2 are SEHNR and FQNEAQ (reference sequence). The CDR3 has 14 residues. With 0 bases removed from V and 2 bases from J, the gap between germline ends came to 7 bases. CDR3 in DNA: TGTGCCAGCAGCTTAGCAAGGGGGCAAGAGACCCAGTACTTC. Its translation is CASSLARGQETQYF.

The V call is TRBV5-1, the J call TRBJ1-5; 8 nucleotides align to TRBD1. Unmatched junction bases numbered 5, after V lost 5 bases and J lost 1 base. The CDR3 covers 15 residues. Germline CDR1 is SGHRS and CDR2 is YFSETQ. The CDR3 coding sequence is TGCGCCAGCAGACAGGGGGTCGGGAGCAATCAGCCCCAGCATTTT. It yields the protein CASRQGVGSNQPQHF.

The rearrangement links TRBV6-4 to TRBJ1-4, with 8 bases matching TRBD1. CDR1 and CDR2 (germline): MRHNA, SNTAGT. Trimming took 8 bases from V and 5 from J; bases not matched to a gene: 7. This CDR3 has 14 amino acids. The CDR3 region has the DNA TGTGCCAGCCGCTACCGGGACAGGAATGAAAAACTGTTTTTT. Translating it yields CASRYRDRNEKLFF.

The genes are TRBV5-6 and TRBJ1-1, with D maybe TRBD1 (5 bases). From germline, CDR1 is SGHDT and CDR2 YYEEEE. With 0 bases removed from V and 12 bases from J, the gap between germline ends came to 12 bases. There are 12 residues in the CDR3. The CDR3 loop is CASSLEGIVTFF. Written as DNA, the CDR3 is TGTGCCAGCAGCTTGGAGGGGATTGTAACTTTCTTT.

The genes are TRBV4-3 and TRBJ2-1; 9 bases match TRBD1. From germline, CDR1 is LGHNA and CDR2 YSLEER. Trimming removed 4 bases from V and 6 bases from J; junction bases left unmatched: 13. The CDR3 is 17 residues long. The CDR3 here is CASSPRGGQGLGNEQFF. The CDR3 nucleotides read TGCGCCAGCAGCCCACGTGGGGGACAGGGATTAGGCAATGAGCAGTTCTTC.

The J gene is TRBJ1-3, the V gene TRBV23-1; 7 bases agree with TRBD1. TRBV23-1 qualifies as an ORF whose function is uncertain. With V trimmed by 4 bases and J by 4 bases, 13 bases remained unmatched. This CDR3 region has 17 residues. The CDR3 region is CASSRTRERGHGNTIYF. The CDR3 DNA reads as TGCGCCAGCAGTCGCACTAGGGAAAGGGGGCACGGAAACACCATATATTTT.

V gene TRBV4-2 combines with J gene TRBJ1-3, with a weak D call TRBD1 (6 bases). The length of the CDR3 is 15 residues. V gave up 0 bases and J gave up 4 bases, with 10 bases separating them. The germline V gene encodes CDR1 LGHNA and CDR2 YNFKEQ. The CDR3 DNA follows: TGTGCCAGCAGCCAAGATATAACAGGGGGAAACACCATATATTTT. It yields the protein CASSQDITGGNTIYF.

This chain links TRBV7-2 with TRBJ1-3, with 7 bases that match TRBD1. Trimming at V came to 1 base and at J to 1 base, leaving 7 bases not matched to a gene. Germline lookup yields CDR1 SGHTA and CDR2 FQGNSA. CDR3 length: 17 residues. CDR3 region: CASSLEATGLSGNTIYF. In DNA, the CDR3 is TGTGCCAGCAGCTTAGAGGCGACAGGGCTTTCTGGAAACACCATATATTTT.

The J gene is TRBJ2-7, the V gene TRBV4-1; 7 bases agree with TRBD2. Looked up from germline, CDR1 is MGHRA and CDR2 is YSYEKL. CDR3 length: 15 amino acids. V dropped 1 base and J dropped 4; count of bases not matched to a gene: 7. The CDR3 loop reads CASSQVGGNMYEQYF. The CDR3, as DNA: TGCGCCAGCAGCCAAGTCGGGGGGAACATGTACGAGCAGTACTTC.

The J gene is TRBJ1-1, the V gene TRBV3-1 (or the pseudogene TRBV3-2); a possible D gene is TRBD1 (5 bases). Germline V gene lookup returns CDR1 LGHDT and CDR2 YNNKEL (reference sequence). The V end lost 5 bases, the J end lost 4 bases, and 11 bases lay between the germline ends. The CDR3 runs 13 residues. The CDR3, as DNA: TGTGCCAGCAGCACGCTCGGGGGCACTGAAGCTTTCTTT. Translation gives CASSTLGGTEAFF.

V usage is TRBV11-2 and J usage is TRBJ1-4; 7 bases are a match to TRBD1. Germline lookup yields CDR1 SGHAT and CDR2 FQNNGV. Losses at the gene ends were 5 bases for V and 4 bases for J; bases not matched to a gene: 7. The CDR3 spans 15 residues. The CDR3 sequence is CASSPQTGLNEKLFF. For the CDR3, the DNA is TGTGCCAGCAGCCCCCAGACAGGGCTTAATGAAAAACTGTTTTTT.

This clone was seen at least ten times. The chain links TRBV11-3 to TRBJ2-7; 8 nucleotides line up with TRBD1. The length of the CDR3 is 15 residues. Germline V CDR1 and CDR2: SGHNT, YENEEA. J gave up 2 bases and V 3 bases, and 6 bases lay outside the gene matches. As DNA, the CDR3 is TGTGCCAGCAGCTTGGGGGTACAGGGGGCCTACGAGCAGTACTTC. Translation gives CASSLGVQGAYEQYF.

This chain uses TRBV18 with TRBJ2-2; tentatively, D is TRBD1 (5 bases). The germline V and J ends were trimmed by 3 bases and 3 bases, with 11 bases remaining between them. This CDR3 is 15 amino acids long. Germline V gene sequence: CDR1 KGHSH, CDR2 LQKENI. The CDR3 DNA follows: TGTGCCAGCTCACCCCGGCAGGGCGACACCGGGGAGCTGTTTTTT. This translates into CASSPRQGDTGELFF.

The chain carries TRBV5-1 and TRBJ2-1; 7 bases match TRBD2. Germline CDR1 is SGHRS and CDR2 is YFSETQ. Trimming took 4 bases from V and 8 from J; bases not matched to a gene: 9. This CDR3 has 14 residues. CDR3 DNA: TGCGCCAGCAGCCCTGGTCGGGGGGAGGATGAGCAGTTCTTC. Translated, it gives CASSPGRGEDEQFF.

The chain carries TRBV7-9 and TRBJ1-6; the D is unclear. Germline CDR1 reads SEHNR; CDR2 reads FQNEAQ (reference sequence). Trimming took off 4 bases at V and 5 bases at J, with 9 bases between the two ends. This CDR3 has 14 residues. This chain's CDR3 is CASSSRVDNSPLHF. The CDR3 DNA reads as TGTGCCAGCAGCTCCCGGGTGGATAATTCACCCCTCCACTTT.

This rearrangement joins TRBV5-1 to TRBJ2-7, with 13 bases matching TRBD2. V was clipped by 4 bases and J by 5 bases; unmatched bases: 9. Germline CDR1 and CDR2: SGHRS and YFSETQ. The CDR3 is made up of 16 amino acids. The CDR3 sequence: CASSPRTSGGVDEQYV. The CDR3 nucleotides read TGCGCCAGCAGCCCCCGTACTAGCGGGGGGGTGGACGAGCAGTACGTC.

V gene TRBV3-1 (or the pseudogene TRBV3-2) combines with J gene TRBJ1-6; 9 bases agree with TRBD1. This CDR3 spans 16 amino acids. CDR1 LGHDT and CDR2 YNNKEL come from the germline V gene (reference sequence). V shed 5 bases, J shed 8 bases, and the junction held 10 bases outside the gene matches. The CDR3 DNA follows: TGTGCCAGCAGCGACGCGGGACAGGGTACGCATTCACCCCTCCACTTT. Amino acids: CASSDAGQGTHSPLHF.

The J gene is TRBJ2-2, the V gene TRBV5-4; a possible D gene is TRBD1 (6 bases). CDR1 SGHNT and CDR2 YYREEE come from the germline V gene (reference sequence). Trimming stripped 3 bases from V and 2 bases from J, with 11 bases between. CDR3 size: 15 residues. This CDR3 is CASSSWTANTGELFF. In nucleotides, the CDR3 is TGTGCCAGCAGCTCATGGACAGCTAACACCGGGGAGCTGTTTTTT. The whole variable domain, remainder taken from reference TRBV5-4 and TRBJ2-2, is ETGVTQSPTHLIKTRGQQVTLRCSSQSGHNTVSWYQQALGQGPQFIFQYYREEENGRGNFPPRFSGLQFPNYSSELNVNALELDDSALYLCASSSWTANTGELFFGEGSRLTVL.

The V and J genes are TRBV19 and TRBJ1-5, with 7 bases matching TRBD1. Germline CDR1 and CDR2: LNHDA and SQIVND (reference sequence). Trimming at V came to 3 bases and at J to 4 bases, leaving 6 bases not matched to a gene. This CDR3 spans 15 amino acids. The CDR3 loop reads CASSIGTAMNQPQHF. The CDR3 coding sequence is TGTGCCAGTAGTATTGGGACAGCGATGAATCAGCCCCAGCATTTT. Complete variable domain (other parts from reference TRBV19 and TRBJ1-5): DGGITQSPKYLFRKEGQNVTLSCEQNLNHDAMYWYRQDPGQGLRLIYYSQIVNDFQKGDIAEGYSVSREKKESFPLTVTSAQKNPTAFYLCASSIGTAMNQPQHFGDGTRLSIL.